Here is one T cell receptor (beta chain) with its context. Its antigen is undetermined. This entry comes from a study of T cell responses to AZD1222 COVID-19 vaccine. Points from the study as a whole: Increased Spike-specific TCR breadth and depth were observed after two AZD1222 doses.

The method was immunoSEQ multiplex PCR; TCRdb's version includes in-frame clones alone and lacks a portion of them. The profile covers about 97,000 clones, with around nine tenths appearing a single time and roughly 3% taken by the ten largest. The source is an adult in good health. This specimen consisted of peripheral blood, obtained on day 0 of AZD1222 vaccination.

Here the CDR3 DNA reads TGTGCCAGCAGTGAAGCGCTTCTTGGGGGGAGCAATCAGCCCCAGCATTTT. Amino acids: CASSEALLGGSNQPQHF. The chain carries TRBV6-1 and TRBJ1-5, with D perhaps TRBD1 (5 bases). The CDR3 runs to 17 residues. V lost 0 bases, J lost 1 base, and 13 bases lay in between. Germline V gene data show CDR1 as MNHNS and CDR2 as SASEGT.